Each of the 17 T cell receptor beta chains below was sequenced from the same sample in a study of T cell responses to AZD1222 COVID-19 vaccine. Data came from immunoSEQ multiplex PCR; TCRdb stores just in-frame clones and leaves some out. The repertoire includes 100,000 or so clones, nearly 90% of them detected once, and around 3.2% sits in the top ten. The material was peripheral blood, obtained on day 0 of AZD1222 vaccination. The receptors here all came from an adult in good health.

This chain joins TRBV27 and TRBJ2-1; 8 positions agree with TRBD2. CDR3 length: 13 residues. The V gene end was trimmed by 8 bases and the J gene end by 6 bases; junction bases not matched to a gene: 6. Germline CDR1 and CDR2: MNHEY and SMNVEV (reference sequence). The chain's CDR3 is CASELREGNEQFF. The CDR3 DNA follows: TGTGCCAGCGAGTTACGGGAGGGCAATGAGCAGTTCTTC.

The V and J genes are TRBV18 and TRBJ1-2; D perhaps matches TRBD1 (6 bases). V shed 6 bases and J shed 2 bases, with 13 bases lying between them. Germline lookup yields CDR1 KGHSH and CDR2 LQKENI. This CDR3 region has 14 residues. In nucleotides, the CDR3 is TGTGCCAGCTCCACCCCTGACAGGAACTATGGCTACACCTTC. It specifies CASSTPDRNYGYTF.

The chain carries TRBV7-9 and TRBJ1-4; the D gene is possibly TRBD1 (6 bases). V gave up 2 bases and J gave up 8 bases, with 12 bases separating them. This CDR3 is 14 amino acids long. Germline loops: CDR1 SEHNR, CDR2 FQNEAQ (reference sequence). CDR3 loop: CASSLPTGNEKLFF. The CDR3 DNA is TGTGCCAGCAGCTTACCCACAGGGAACGAAAAACTGTTTTTT.

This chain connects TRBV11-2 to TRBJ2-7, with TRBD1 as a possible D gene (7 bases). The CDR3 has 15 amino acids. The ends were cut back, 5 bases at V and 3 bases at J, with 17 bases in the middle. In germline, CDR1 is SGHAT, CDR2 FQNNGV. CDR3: CASSGGTASFYEQYF. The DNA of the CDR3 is TGTGCCAGCAGCGGAGGGACAGCGTCCTTCTACGAGCAGTACTTC. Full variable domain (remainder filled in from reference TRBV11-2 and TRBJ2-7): EAGVAQSPRYKIIEKRQSVAFWCNPISGHATLYWYQQILGQGPKLLIQFQNNGVVDDSQLPKDRFSAERLKGVDSTLKIQPAKLEDSAVYLCASSGGTASFYEQYFGPGTRLTVT.

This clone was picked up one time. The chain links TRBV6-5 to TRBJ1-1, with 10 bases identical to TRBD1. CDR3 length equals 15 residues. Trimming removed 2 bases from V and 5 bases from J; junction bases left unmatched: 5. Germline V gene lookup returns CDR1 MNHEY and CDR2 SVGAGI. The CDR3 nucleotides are TGTGCCAGCAGTTACCGACAGGGGGCGCGGACTGAAGCTTTCTTT. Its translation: CASSYRQGARTEAFF.

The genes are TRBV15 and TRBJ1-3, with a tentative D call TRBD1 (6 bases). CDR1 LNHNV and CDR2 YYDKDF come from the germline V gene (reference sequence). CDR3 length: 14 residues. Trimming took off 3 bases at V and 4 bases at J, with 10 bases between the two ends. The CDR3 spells CATSRRTEGNTIYF. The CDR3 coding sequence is TGTGCCACCAGCAGGAGGACAGAGGGAAACACCATATATTTT. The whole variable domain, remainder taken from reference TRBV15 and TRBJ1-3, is DAMVIQNPRYQVTQFGKPVTLSCSQTLNHNVMYWYQQKSSQAPKLLFHYYDKDFNNEADTPDNFQSRRPNTSFCFLDIRSPGLGDTAMYLCATSRRTEGNTIYFGEGSWLTVV.

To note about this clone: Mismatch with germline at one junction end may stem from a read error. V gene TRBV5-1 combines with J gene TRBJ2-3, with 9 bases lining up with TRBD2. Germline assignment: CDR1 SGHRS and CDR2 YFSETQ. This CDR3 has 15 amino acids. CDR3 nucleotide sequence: TGTGCCAGCAGCTATAGCGGGAGAGCGACAGATACGCAGTATTTT. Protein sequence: CASSYSGRATDTQYF.

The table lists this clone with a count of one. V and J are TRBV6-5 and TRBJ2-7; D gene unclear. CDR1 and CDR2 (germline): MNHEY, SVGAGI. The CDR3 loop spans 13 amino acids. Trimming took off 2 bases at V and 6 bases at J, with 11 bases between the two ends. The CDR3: CASSYSRVSEQYF. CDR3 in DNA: TGTGCCAGCAGTTACAGCCGGGTCAGCGAGCAGTACTTC.

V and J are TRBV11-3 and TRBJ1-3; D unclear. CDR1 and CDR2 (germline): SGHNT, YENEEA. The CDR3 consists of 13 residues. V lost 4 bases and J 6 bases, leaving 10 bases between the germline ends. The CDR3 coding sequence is TGTGCCAGCAGCTACGAGATGGTAAACACCATATATTTT. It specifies CASSYEMVNTIYF.

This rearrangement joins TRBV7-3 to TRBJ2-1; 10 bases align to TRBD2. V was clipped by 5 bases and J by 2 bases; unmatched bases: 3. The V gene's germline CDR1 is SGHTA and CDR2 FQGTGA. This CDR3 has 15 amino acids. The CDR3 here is CASSQTSGPYNEQFF. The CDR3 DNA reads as TGTGCCAGCAGCCAGACTAGCGGGCCCTACAATGAGCAGTTCTTC. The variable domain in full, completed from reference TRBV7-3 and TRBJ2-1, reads GAGVSQTPSNKVTEKGKYVELRCDPISGHTALYWYRQSLGQGPEFLIYFQGTGAADDSGLPNDRFFAVRPEGSVSTLKIQRTERGDSAVYLCASSQTSGPYNEQFFGPGTRLTVL.

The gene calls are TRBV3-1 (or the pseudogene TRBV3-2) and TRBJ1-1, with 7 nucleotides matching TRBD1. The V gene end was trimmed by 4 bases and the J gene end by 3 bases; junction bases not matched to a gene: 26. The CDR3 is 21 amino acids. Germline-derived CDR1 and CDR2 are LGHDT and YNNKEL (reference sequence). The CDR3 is CASSPPSGLQGRLRMDTEAFF. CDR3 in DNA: TGTGCCAGCAGCCCCCCCTCCGGGTTACAGGGGAGGCTGCGGATGGACACTGAAGCTTTCTTT.

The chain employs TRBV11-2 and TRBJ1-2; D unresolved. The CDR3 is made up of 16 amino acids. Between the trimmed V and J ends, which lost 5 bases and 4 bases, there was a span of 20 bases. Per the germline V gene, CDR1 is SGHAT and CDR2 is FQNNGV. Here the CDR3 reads CASSPPLRLSGYGYTF. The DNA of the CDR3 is TGTGCCAGCAGCCCCCCCCTTCGGCTATCAGGCTATGGCTACACCTTC.

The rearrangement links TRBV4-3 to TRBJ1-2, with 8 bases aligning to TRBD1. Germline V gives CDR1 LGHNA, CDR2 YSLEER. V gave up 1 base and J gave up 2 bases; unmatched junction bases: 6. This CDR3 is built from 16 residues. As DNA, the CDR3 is TGCGCCAGCAGCCAAGTCGGGACAGGCCCAAACTATGGCTACACCTTC. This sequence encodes CASSQVGTGPNYGYTF.

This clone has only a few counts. As DNA, the CDR3 is TGTGCCAGCAGCCCCGGACTAGCTGGGGAGCAGTTCTTC. Translating it yields CASSPGLAGEQFF. The chain recombines TRBV7-9 with TRBJ2-1; 8 bases fit TRBD2. V shed 5 bases, J shed 10 bases, and the junction held 7 bases outside the gene matches. Germline values: CDR1 SEHNR, CDR2 FQNEAQ (reference sequence). The CDR3 consists of 13 residues.

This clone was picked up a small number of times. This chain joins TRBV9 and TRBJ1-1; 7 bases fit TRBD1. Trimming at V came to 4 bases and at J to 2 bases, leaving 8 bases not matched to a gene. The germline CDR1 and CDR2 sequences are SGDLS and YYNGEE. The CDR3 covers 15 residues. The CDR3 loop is CASSLPGQINTEAFF. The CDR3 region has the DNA TGTGCCAGCAGCCTACCGGGACAGATCAACACTGAAGCTTTCTTT.

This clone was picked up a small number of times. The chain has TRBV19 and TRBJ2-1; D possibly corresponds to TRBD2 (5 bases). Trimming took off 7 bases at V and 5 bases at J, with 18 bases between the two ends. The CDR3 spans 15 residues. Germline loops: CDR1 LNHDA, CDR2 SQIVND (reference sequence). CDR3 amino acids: CASTLYLAPDNEQFF. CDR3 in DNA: TGTGCCAGTACCCTTTACCTAGCACCTGACAATGAGCAGTTCTTC.

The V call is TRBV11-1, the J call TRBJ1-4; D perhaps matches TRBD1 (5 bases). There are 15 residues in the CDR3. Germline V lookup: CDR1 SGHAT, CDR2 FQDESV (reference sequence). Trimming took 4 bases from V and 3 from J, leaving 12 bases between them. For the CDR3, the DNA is TGTGCCAGCAGCTACGGGACGGCTTCTAATGAAAAACTGTTTTTT. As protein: CASSYGTASNEKLFF.